A single sample gave rise to the 28 T cell receptor beta chains below, sequenced in a study of T-cell memory formation after mild COVID-19. TCRdb reprocessed the 5' RACE reads with MiXCR, giving one entry per CDR3 protein. Of around 260,000 distinct CDR3 sequences in the sample, 15% to 20% are singletons; the top ten hold approximately 23%. Sequenced material: PBMCs or a T cell subset sorted from them (not recorded which). The receptor set was obtained from a man younger than 30 who had mild COVID-19 (a few samples of this study predate the infection). Cell type and time point are not known.

The V call is TRBV14, the J call TRBJ2-1; D perhaps matches TRBD1 (6 bases). The germline V and J ends were trimmed by 4 bases and 6 bases, with 22 bases remaining between them. In germline, CDR1 is SGHDN, CDR2 FVKESK. There are 17 residues in the CDR3. The CDR3 coding sequence is TGTGCCAGCAGCCCCGGACCCAGGGGACGTTATGGCAATGAGCAGTTCTTC. This translates into CASSPGPRGRYGNEQFF.

This chain connects TRBV5-1 to TRBJ1-4; D is unclear. V was cut by 0 bases and J by 5 bases, with 14 bases left in between. This CDR3 region has 16 residues. CDR1 and CDR2 (germline): SGHRS, YFSETQ. The CDR3 sequence is CASSLGATTSNEKLFF. The CDR3 DNA reads TGCGCCAGCAGCTTGGGGGCGACGACGAGCAATGAAAAACTGTTTTTT. Using reference TRBV5-1 and TRBJ1-4 for the parts outside the CDR3, the full variable domain is KAGVTQTPRYLIKTRGQQVTLSCSPISGHRSVSWYQQTPGQGLQFLFEYFSETQRNKGNFPGRFSGRQFSNSRSEMNVSTLELGDSALYLCASSLGATTSNEKLFFGSGTQLSVL.

The chain joins TRBV20-1 to TRBJ2-2; D remains unclear. V gave up 1 base and J gave up 2 bases, with 11 bases separating them. The germline gives CDR1 DFQATT, CDR2 SNEGSKA (reference sequence). This CDR3 has 15 residues. CDR3 in DNA: TGCAGTGCTAGAGTTCGGCAGACTAACACCGGGGAGCTGTTTTTT. This sequence encodes CSARVRQTNTGELFF.

J is TRBJ1-1 and V is TRBV12-3 or TRBV12-4; D not resolved. This CDR3 is built from 15 residues. V dropped 3 bases and J dropped 4 bases, with 15 bases sitting between them. The CDR3 nucleotides read TGTGCCAGCAGTTTTGCCAGCCAGACTGGCACTGAAGCTTTCTTT. Residues: CASSFASQTGTEAFF.

V gene TRBV10-3 combines with J gene TRBJ2-3; 9 bases align to TRBD2. Per the germline V gene, CDR1 is ENHRY and CDR2 is SYGVKD. The CDR3 loop spans 15 amino acids. Germline trimming cut 8 bases from V and 2 bases from J; bases unmatched to any gene: 8. In nucleotides, the CDR3 is TGTGCCATCGAAGGTAGCGGGGGTCTCACAGATACGCAGTATTTT. Protein sequence: CAIEGSGGLTDTQYF.

The chain uses TRBV10-3 and TRBJ1-1, with TRBD1 matching 7 bases. Germline CDR1 and CDR2: ENHRY and SYGVKD. CDR3 length: 14 amino acids. V lost 10 bases to trimming and J lost 0 bases; unmatched junction nucleotides: 8. DNA for the CDR3: TGTGCCACCTGGGACAGATTCATGAACACTGAAGCTTTCTTT. Its protein is CATWDRFMNTEAFF.

The table lists this clonotype with a few counts. The V and J genes are TRBV20-1 and TRBJ1-1, with D possibly TRBD1 on 6 matching bases. The V gene's germline CDR1 is DFQATT and CDR2 SNEGSKA (reference sequence). The CDR3 runs 11 residues. V lost 6 bases and J 7 bases, leaving 12 bases between the germline ends. CDR3 nucleotides: TGCAGTGCCGCAGGGGATTTTGAAGCTTTCTTT. Its protein is CSAAGDFEAFF.

The chain recombines TRBV29-1 with TRBJ1-6, with D unclear. Trimming took 6 bases from V and 9 from J, leaving 15 bases between them. The CDR3 is 13 amino acids. Germline V gives CDR1 SQVTM, CDR2 ANQGSEA. In nucleotides, the CDR3 is TGCAGCGTCTCCAACTCAGAGACTTCACCCCTCCACTTT. Its translation is CSVSNSETSPLHF.

V is TRBV29-1 and J is TRBJ2-5; D gene uncertain. Germline CDR1 and CDR2: SQVTM and ANQGSEA. Trimming took off 0 bases at V and 2 bases at J, with 7 bases between the two ends. The length of the CDR3 is 13 residues. CDR3 protein: CSVEDAQQETQYF. The CDR3 DNA follows: TGCAGCGTTGAAGATGCCCAGCAAGAGACCCAGTACTTC.

This clonotype was seen more than once but under ten times. This chain links TRBV24-1 with TRBJ2-5; TRBD2 matches 9 bases. V lost 6 bases to trimming and J lost 2 bases; unmatched junction nucleotides: 9. Germline loops: CDR1 KGHDR, CDR2 SFDVKD. CDR3 length equals 16 residues. The CDR3 spells CATSHIRAGGQETQYF. The CDR3 region has the DNA TGTGCCACCAGTCACATACGAGCGGGGGGACAAGAGACCCAGTACTTC.

This clonotype was counted between two and nine times. V is TRBV4-2 and J is TRBJ2-7; no definite D call. V was clipped by 4 bases and J by 6 bases, with 13 bases between them. Germline values: CDR1 LGHNA, CDR2 YNFKEQ. The CDR3 is 13 residues long. As DNA, the CDR3 is TGTGCCAGCAGCCTCCACAGCGCAGGCGAGCAGTACTTC. Translating it yields CASSLHSAGEQYF.

CDR3 nucleotide sequence: TGTGCCAGCAGCTATTACCCGGGGCCCGGGGAGCTGTTTTTT. Translated: CASSYYPGPGELFF. The chain has TRBV7-8 and TRBJ2-2; possibly TRBD1 or TRBD2 for D (5 bases each). Germline values: CDR1 SGHVS, CDR2 FQNEAQ. The CDR3 has 14 amino acids. V lost 4 bases, J lost 6 bases, and 12 bases lay in between. The full variable domain, rest sourced from reference TRBV7-8 and TRBJ2-2, is GAGVSQSPRYKVAKRGQDVALRCDPISGHVSLFWYQQALGQGPEFLTYFQNEAQLDKSGLPSDRFFAERPEGSVSTLKIQRTQQEDSAVYLCASSYYPGPGELFFGEGSRLTVL.

The chain is built from TRBV11-2 and TRBJ1-1, with D possibly being TRBD1 (5 bases). Germline CDR1 reads SGHAT; CDR2 reads FQNNGV. This CDR3 has 14 residues. V lost 2 bases and J 5 bases, leaving 12 bases between the germline ends. CDR3 sequence: CASSLPAGGTEAFF. CDR3 nucleotide sequence: TGTGCCAGCAGCTTACCGGCGGGGGGTACTGAAGCTTTCTTT.

This clonotype has just a few counts. The chain combines TRBV5-1 with TRBJ2-2; no reliable D call. V shed 5 bases and J shed 5 bases, with 10 bases lying between them. Looked up from germline, CDR1 is SGHRS and CDR2 is YFSETQ. This CDR3 comprises 13 residues. CDR3: CASRPDKTGELFF. The CDR3 DNA is TGCGCCAGCAGACCAGATAAGACCGGGGAGCTGTTTTTT.

This chain links TRBV15 with TRBJ1-4, with D unclear. V was trimmed by 0 bases and J by 8 bases, leaving 4 bases between them. The CDR3 spans 12 residues. Germline V gives CDR1 LNHNV, CDR2 YYDKDF (reference sequence). CDR3 nucleotides: TGTGCCACCAGCAGAGAGGGGGAAAAACTGTTTTTT. This translates into CATSREGEKLFF.

This clonotype was picked up a small number of times. The chain joins TRBV12-3 or TRBV12-4 to TRBJ2-2, with 7 positions matching TRBD1. V dropped 3 bases and J dropped 6; count of bases not matched to a gene: 4. The CDR3 length is 14 residues. The CDR3 reads CASSFVGGAGELFF. The CDR3, as DNA: TGTGCCAGCAGTTTCGTAGGGGGCGCCGGGGAGCTGTTTTTT.

The chain carries TRBV2 and TRBJ2-3, with TRBD2 matching 9 bases. J lost 4 bases, V lost 4 bases, and 6 bases had no gene match. Per the germline V gene, CDR1 is SNHLY and CDR2 is FYNNEI. The CDR3 runs 15 residues. The CDR3 DNA reads TGTGCCAGCAGTGGGCGGCGGGGGGGCTCAGATACGCAGTATTTT. It encodes CASSGRRGGSDTQYF.

The sample holds many counts of this clonotype. The V and J genes are TRBV7-9 and TRBJ1-1, with 8 bases lining up with TRBD1. Trimming took 3 bases from V and 3 from J; bases not matched to a gene: 9. Germline values: CDR1 SEHNR, CDR2 FQNEAQ (reference sequence). The CDR3 sequence is 16 residues long. CDR3 nucleotides: TGTGCCAGCAGCTTCGGGACAGGTTTCTTGGACACTGAAGCTTTCTTT. Translating it yields CASSFGTGFLDTEAFF.

A few counts support this clonotype. The gene calls are TRBV21-1 and TRBJ2-3; the table names TRBD2, a call not compared with the DNA. TRBV21-1 counts as a pseudogene. The length of the CDR3 is 19 residues. The CDR3 DNA follows: TGTGCCAGTAGACTCTTTAGAGGGACTACCCTCAGGGGCACAGATACGCAGTATTTT. Its protein product is CASRLFRGTTLRGTDTQYF.

V is TRBV5-1 and J is TRBJ2-3; D remains ambiguous. Germline CDR1 reads SGHRS; CDR2 reads YFSETQ. This CDR3 is 15 amino acids long. V lost 0 bases to trimming and J lost 6 bases, with 14 bases between them. CDR3 DNA sequence: TGCGCCAGCAGCTTGGGCCTCCGAGCAGCGGATACGCAGTATTTT. It codes for CASSLGLRAADTQYF. The full variable domain, with the rest looked up from reference TRBV5-1 and TRBJ2-3, is KAGVTQTPRYLIKTRGQQVTLSCSPISGHRSVSWYQQTPGQGLQFLFEYFSETQRNKGNFPGRFSGRQFSNSRSEMNVSTLELGDSALYLCASSLGLRAADTQYFGPGTRLTVL.

This clonotype appeared a few times. This chain uses TRBV12-3 or TRBV12-4 with TRBJ1-6, with TRBD1 matching 9 bases. The CDR3 has 14 residues. Trimming removed 11 bases from V and 7 bases from J; junction bases left unmatched: 9. As DNA, the CDR3 is TGTGCCGTATTAAACAGGGGGCTCAATTCACCCCTCCACTTT. It specifies CAVLNRGLNSPLHF.

This clonotype was detected a few times. The chain is built from TRBV15 and TRBJ1-1, with D unresolved. Trimming left V 2 bases short and J 4 bases short, with 14 bases between. The CDR3 is made up of 15 amino acids. Looked up from germline, CDR1 is LNHNV and CDR2 is YYDKDF (reference sequence). The chain's CDR3 is CATSRLEWSSTEAFF. CDR3 DNA sequence: TGTGCCACCAGCAGACTCGAGTGGTCAAGCACTGAAGCTTTCTTT.

This clonotype appeared many times. The rearrangement uses TRBV18 and TRBJ1-1, with D perhaps TRBD1 (6 bases). V dropped 5 bases and J dropped 2 bases, with 15 bases sitting between them. CDR3 length: 15 amino acids. Germline lookup yields CDR1 KGHSH and CDR2 LQKENI. The CDR3, as DNA: TGTGCCAGCTCAACTACAGGGATCGGAAACACTGAAGCTTTCTTT. Translation gives CASSTTGIGNTEAFF.

A few counts support this clonotype. This chain connects TRBV7-9 to TRBJ2-7; a possible D gene is TRBD1 (6 bases). V shed 4 bases and J shed 4 bases, with 14 bases lying between them. There are 14 residues in the CDR3. Germline CDR1 SEHNR, CDR2 FQNEAQ (reference sequence). CDR3: CASSSSGQNYEQYF. The CDR3, as DNA: TGTGCCAGCAGCTCCTCTGGACAGAATTACGAGCAGTACTTC.

This clonotype was recorded a few times. The rearrangement links TRBV5-1 to TRBJ2-5, with D perhaps TRBD1 (6 bases). From germline, CDR1 is SGHRS and CDR2 YFSETQ. The CDR3 has 13 amino acids. The V and J ends lost 7 bases and 2 bases respectively, with 12 bases between them. The CDR3 DNA reads TGCGCCAGCCAGAGGACAGTTCAAGAGACCCAGTACTTC. This encodes CASQRTVQETQYF.

This clonotype was detected only a few times. The V call is TRBV10-3, the J call TRBJ1-2; D gene uncertain. Germline lookup yields CDR1 ENHRY and CDR2 SYGVKD. The V gene lost 6 bases and the J gene lost 0 bases, with 11 bases spanning the gap. The CDR3 runs to 14 residues. CDR3 nucleotide sequence: TGTGCCATCAGGATGACGGAGTCTAACTATGGCTACACCTTC. Its translation: CAIRMTESNYGYTF.

This clonotype has more than one count but fewer than ten. J is TRBJ2-1 and V is TRBV4-3; no firm D call. Trimming stripped 0 bases from V and 4 bases from J, with 10 bases between. The length of the CDR3 is 15 residues. CDR1 is LGHNA, CDR2 YSLEER, per germline. CDR3 in amino acids: CASSQDGLDYNEQFF. CDR3 bases: TGCGCCAGCAGCCAAGATGGGCTCGATTACAATGAGCAGTTCTTC.

The chain recombines TRBV6-5 with TRBJ1-2; no definite D call. V lost 5 bases and J 6 bases, leaving 13 bases between the germline ends. The CDR3 runs to 13 residues. Germline V gives CDR1 MNHEY, CDR2 SVGAGI. CDR3 sequence: CASSTRVSDGYTF. The CDR3 DNA reads as TGTGCCAGCAGTACAAGGGTTAGTGATGGCTACACCTTC.